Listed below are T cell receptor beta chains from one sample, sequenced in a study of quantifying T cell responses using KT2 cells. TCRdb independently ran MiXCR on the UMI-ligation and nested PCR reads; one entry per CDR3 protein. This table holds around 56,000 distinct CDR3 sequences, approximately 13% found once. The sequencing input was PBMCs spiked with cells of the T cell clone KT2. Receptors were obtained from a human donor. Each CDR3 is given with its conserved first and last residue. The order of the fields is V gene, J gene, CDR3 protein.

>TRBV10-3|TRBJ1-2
CAISEESNYGYTF
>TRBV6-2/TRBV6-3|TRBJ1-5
CASSWGLNQPQHF
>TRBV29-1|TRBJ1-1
CSVEGRAVTEAFF
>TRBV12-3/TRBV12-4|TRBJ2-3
CASSLAGYTDTQYF
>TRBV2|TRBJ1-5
CASLGDGDQPQHF
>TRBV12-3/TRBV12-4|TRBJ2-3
CASSLGGGAGLPQYF
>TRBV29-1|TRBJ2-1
CSVSETSGSSGQFF
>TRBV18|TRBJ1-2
CASSRDGSYGYTF
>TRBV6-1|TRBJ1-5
CASSVQRNQPQHF
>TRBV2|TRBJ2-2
CASRYTGELFF
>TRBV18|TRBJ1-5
CASSSISNQPQHF
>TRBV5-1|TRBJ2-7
CASSSGLAGGLTYEQYF
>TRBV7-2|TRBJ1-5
CASSLRGSSNQPQHF